Listed here are 11 T cell receptor beta chains from one sample, sequenced in a study of T cells in Graves' hyperthyroidism and ophthalmopathy. From RNA transcripts, TCR beta CDR3 regions were amplified. The TCR CDR3 first-round RT-PCR relied on the HTBI primer set. TCRdb analysed the multiplex PCR reads with MiXCR anew, one entry per CDR3 protein. The profile shows 700,000 or so distinct CDR3 sequences, roughly 15% of them singletons. Source material: blood. The source is a man younger than 35 with Graves' hyperthyroidism.

Many counts were recorded for this clonotype. The rearrangement uses TRBV20-1 and TRBJ2-2, with D perhaps being TRBD1 or TRBD2 (5 bases each). The CDR3 runs to 15 residues. The germline V and J ends were trimmed by 6 bases and 0 bases, with 14 bases remaining between them. The germline V gene encodes CDR1 DFQATT and CDR2 SNEGSKA (reference sequence). DNA of the CDR3: TGCAGTGCGCGGCGAGGGGCGGCGAACACCGGGGAGCTGTTTTTT. Translating gives CSARRGAANTGELFF.

The rearrangement links TRBV4-2 to TRBJ2-7, with TRBD2 as a possible D gene (5 bases). Germline lookup yields CDR1 LGHNA and CDR2 YNFKEQ. The length of the CDR3 is 15 residues. V lost 0 bases to trimming and J lost 3 bases, with 12 bases between them. CDR3: CASSQERARNYEQYF. Here the CDR3 DNA reads TGTGCCAGCAGCCAAGAGAGGGCCCGAAACTACGAGCAGTACTTC.

This clonotype was seen ten or more times. This sequence joins TRBV3-1 and TRBJ1-4; tentative D call: TRBD1 (6 bases). Trimming shortened V by 1 base and J by 7 bases, and 10 bases separated the two germline ends. This CDR3 comprises 14 residues. Germline CDR1 is LGHDT and CDR2 is YNNKEL (reference sequence). CDR3 bases: TGTGCCAGCAGCCAAGGGGGGGGCGTTGAAAAACTGTTTTTT. Its translation: CASSQGGGVEKLFF.

Only a few counts were recorded for this clonotype. The rearrangement links TRBV29-1 to TRBJ2-5; D is ambiguous. The V end lost 4 bases, the J end lost 7 bases, and 10 bases lay between the germline ends. Per germline, CDR1 SQVTM and CDR2 ANQGSEA. The CDR3 contains 11 residues. The CDR3 region is CSVGAPPTQYF. In DNA, the CDR3 is TGCAGCGTTGGGGCTCCGCCGACCCAGTACTTC.

This clonotype was observed many times. The chain carries TRBV20-1 and TRBJ2-5; tentatively, D is TRBD1 (5 bases). V dropped 5 bases and J dropped 5 bases, with 27 bases sitting between them. The CDR3 runs to 17 residues. Germline V lookup: CDR1 DFQATT, CDR2 SNEGSKA (reference sequence). CDR3 residues: CSASDGAGRPRGETQYF. The CDR3 region has the DNA TGCAGTGCTTCGGATGGGGCCGGCAGGCCCCGTGGGGAGACCCAGTACTTC.

This clonotype was detected many times. The rearrangement links TRBV30 to TRBJ2-2; 10 nucleotides agree with TRBD1. CDR3 length equals 15 residues. Germline V CDR1 and CDR2: GTSNPN, SVGIG (reference sequence). V dropped 2 bases and J dropped 4; count of bases not matched to a gene: 4. CDR3 DNA: TGTGCCTGGAGTACCGGACAGGGGGTCACCGGGGAGCTGTTTTTT. This encodes CAWSTGQGVTGELFF.

This clonotype showed up many times. The rearrangement uses TRBV28 and TRBJ1-1, with 7 nucleotides matching TRBD1. The length of the CDR3 is 15 residues. The V gene's germline CDR1 is MDHEN and CDR2 SYDVKM. The ends lost 6 bases at V and 2 bases at J; junction bases unmatched: 9. The CDR3 DNA reads TGTGCCAGCAGGAAAGGTACAGGGGCTAACACTGAAGCTTTCTTT. Residues: CASRKGTGANTEAFF.

Of note for this clonotype: A read error may be the cause here, since a much bigger clone is one base away. The rearrangement joins TRBV2 to TRBJ2-7; D is uncertain. Germline CDR1 and CDR2: SNHLY and FYNNEI. This CDR3 is built from 15 residues. CDR3 coding DNA: TGTGCCAGCAGTGACCCGGTTTCAAAATCCTACGAGCAGCACTTC. Translated, it gives CASSDPVSKSYEQHF.

The rearrangement uses TRBV4-3 and TRBJ2-7, with 7 bases matching TRBD1. Losses at the gene ends were 4 bases for V and 2 bases for J; bases not matched to a gene: 5. CDR3 length equals 14 residues. CDR1 and CDR2 (germline): LGHNA, YSLEER. CDR3 loop: CASSRGQAPYEQYF. CDR3 coding DNA: TGCGCCAGCAGCCGAGGACAGGCCCCCTACGAGCAGTACTTC.

A few counts support this clonotype. The gene calls are TRBV6-2 or TRBV6-3 and TRBJ2-7; 7 positions match TRBD2. With 9 bases clipped from V and 0 bases from J, the junction kept 5 bases outside the gene matches. Germline V gene sequence: CDR1 MNHEY, CDR2 SVGEGT. The CDR3 loop spans 13 amino acids. Here the CDR3 DNA reads TGTGCCAGTAGCGGGCCTCACTCCTACGAGCAGTACTTC. This gives the protein CASSGPHSYEQYF.

This clonotype was counted ten times or more. This chain joins TRBV20-1 and TRBJ2-7; D is unresolved. Trimming took off 0 bases at V and 0 bases at J, with 12 bases between the two ends. Germline-derived CDR1 and CDR2 are DFQATT and SNEGSKA (reference sequence). This CDR3 contains 15 residues. The CDR3 coding sequence is TGCAGTGCTAGAGACATTCTCGTCGTCTCCTACGAGCAGTACTTC. The encoded protein is CSARDILVVSYEQYF.